This T cell receptor beta chain was recorded in a study of beta chain features in type 1 diabetes. Findings and caveats of the study: In type 1 diabetes patients, VDJ junctions had fewer insertions; deletions at these junctions were more frequent. Across patients, naive, central memory and Treg TCRB repertoires exhibited apparently greater similarity than was observed across healthy donors.

This CDR3 comprises 16 residues. Per germline, CDR1 SGDLS and CDR2 YYNGEE. The V gene lost 2 bases and the J gene lost 1 base, with 12 bases spanning the gap. The study reverse transcribed the entire isolated RNA, so it sequenced expressed TCRB transcripts. Measured with immunoSEQ multiplex PCR; TCRdb has only the in-frame clones, and not every one. This sample has nearly 250,000 clones; 13% to 15% occur once, and the top ten carry more than 0.02%. Via the markers CD45RO/CCR7/CD25/CD127/CD95/CD27, stem cell-like memory, regulatory, central memory and naive CD4+ cells were sorted. This clone was seen a handful of times. Its antigen remains unidentified.

The chain is built from TRBV9 and TRBJ2-2, with D possibly being TRBD1 (6 bases). The origin of this receptor is a woman between 40 and 50 years old in good health. Sequenced: naive CD4+ T cells from blood. CDR3 DNA: TGTGCCAGCAGCGTCACCGGGACACAGAACACCGGGGAGCTGTTTTTT. This translates into CASSVTGTQNTGELFF.